Listed below are T cell receptor beta chains from one sample, sequenced in a study of T-cell memory formation after mild COVID-19. Via MiXCR, TCRdb re-called the 5' RACE reads, giving one row per CDR3 protein. The repertoire consists of about 390,000 distinct CDR3 sequences, with 20% to 25% occurring once and the leading ten covering roughly an eighth. The source material was PBMCs or a T cell subset sorted from them (not recorded which). All receptors derive from an adult woman who had mild COVID-19 (a few samples of this study predate the infection). Cell type and time point are not known. Both conserved end residues are part of each CDR3. A D gene is named only where the DNA matches it firmly. Only part of the rows carry a size: once, few, many, or a class if the clone is expanded.

>TRBJ2-3|TRBD2|TRBV2|15|.
CASRQASGYTDTQYF
TGTGCCAGCAGGCAGGCTAGCGGTTACACAGATACGCAGTATTTT
>TRBJ2-2|TRBD2|TRBV11-2|16|.
CASSWTSGRNTGELFF
TGTGCCAGCAGCTGGACTAGCGGGAGGAACACCGGGGAGCTGTTTTTT
>TRBJ2-7|TRBD1|TRBV4-1|17|.
CASSQVDRGKSSYEQYF
TGCGCCAGCAGCCAAGTAGACAGGGGGAAGAGCTCCTACGAGCAGTACTTC
>TRBJ2-1|.|TRBV9|16|.
CASSETLLARADEQFF
TGTGCCAGCAGCGAGACCCTCCTAGCGAGGGCCGATGAGCAGTTCTTC
>TRBJ1-1|TRBD1|TRBV12-3/TRBV12-4|14|few
CASSPDRPNTEAFF
TGTGCCAGCAGCCCGGACAGGCCGAACACTGAAGCTTTCTTT
>TRBJ2-1|TRBD2|TRBV6-5|15|few
CASRKPGLAYNEQFF
TGTGCCAGCAGGAAACCGGGACTAGCCTACAATGAGCAGTTCTTC
>TRBJ2-1|TRBD2|TRBV6-6|16|.
CASSWELAGLYNEQFF
TGTGCCAGCAGCTGGGAACTAGCGGGATTATACAATGAGCAGTTCTTC
>TRBJ1-5|.|TRBV6-5|15|.
CASSRRIDSNQPQHF
TGTGCCAGCAGCCGGAGAATTGACAGCAATCAGCCCCAGCATTTT
>TRBJ2-2|TRBD1|TRBV2|17|.
CASREFRDRGITGELFF
TGTGCCAGCAGAGAGTTCCGGGACAGGGGAATAACCGGGGAGCTGTTTTTT
>TRBJ2-3|.|TRBV30|14|.
CAWSVPAGADTQYF
TGTGCCTGGAGTGTACCCGCGGGCGCAGATACGCAGTATTTT
>TRBJ2-7|.|TRBV5-1|13|.
CASSPTGRYEQYF
TGCGCCAGCAGTCCTACAGGGAGGTACGAGCAGTACTTC
>TRBJ2-7|TRBD2|TRBV15|13|few
CATSRRAGVEQYF
TGTGCCACCAGCAGACGGGCGGGAGTCGAGCAGTACTTC
>TRBJ2-2|.|TRBV29-1|11|.
CSVSETGELFF
TGCAGCGTCTCCGAAACCGGGGAGCTGTTTTTT
>TRBJ2-7|TRBD1|TRBV6-2/TRBV6-3|15|.
CASSVPRDSLYEQYF
TGTGCCAGCAGTGTTCCCCGGGACAGTCTCTACGAGCAGTACTTC
>TRBJ1-1|.|TRBV6-2/TRBV6-3|14|many
CASSYGTPNTEAFF
TGTGCCAGCAGTTACGGGACACCCAACACTGAAGCTTTCTTT
>TRBJ1-5|TRBD1|TRBV5-1|16|few
CASSLNPGTVNQPQHF
TGCGCCAGCAGCTTGAATCCCGGGACAGTCAATCAGCCCCAGCATTTT
>TRBJ2-5|.|TRBV4-1|15|.
CASSQAGRGAETQYF
TGCGCCAGCAGCCAAGCCGGGAGAGGGGCAGAGACCCAGTACTTC
>TRBJ2-1|TRBD2|TRBV4-2|15|once
CASSQVLSGVNEQFF
TGTGCCAGCAGCCAAGTGCTTAGCGGGGTCAATGAGCAGTTCTTC
>TRBJ2-1|TRBD2|TRBV20-1|16|few
CSATAGLAGDFNEQFF
TGCAGTGCTACCGCGGGACTAGCGGGAGACTTTAATGAGCAGTTCTTC
>TRBJ2-1|TRBD1|TRBV20-1|13|many
CSAGGQGHNEQFF
TGCAGTGCCGGGGGACAGGGGCACAATGAGCAGTTCTTC
>TRBJ2-7|.|TRBV5-5|14|few
CASSWVAGSNEQYF
TGTGCCAGCAGCTGGGTGGCGGGGAGCAACGAGCAGTACTTC
>TRBJ2-5|.|TRBV6-5|17|.
CASSYSSGPDPRKTQYF
TGTGCCAGCAGTTACTCTTCGGGCCCTGACCCAAGGAAGACCCAGTACTTC
>TRBJ2-1|.|TRBV18|16|.
CASSPPTLAHGNEQFF
TGTGCCAGCTCACCACCGACCTTAGCCCACGGTAATGAGCAGTTCTTC
>TRBJ2-2|TRBD2|TRBV7-6|15|.
CASSLRAGGTGELFF
TGTGCCAGCAGCTTACGGGCGGGAGGGACCGGGGAGCTGTTTTTT
>TRBJ1-1|.|TRBV24-1|11|.
CATKWWTEAFF
TGTGCCACCAAGTGGTGGACTGAAGCTTTCTTT
>TRBJ2-7|.|TRBV4-1|14|few
CASSQERQFYEQYF
TGCGCCAGCAGCCAAGAGCGGCAATTCTACGAGCAGTACTTC
>TRBJ1-3|.|TRBV29-1|14|few
CSVEDWAGGNTIYF
TGCAGCGTTGAAGACTGGGCGGGTGGAAACACCATATATTTT
>TRBJ2-5|TRBD2|TRBV7-6|17|.
CASSLEVLAGGRETQYF
TGTGCCAGCAGCTTAGAGGTCTTAGCGGGGGGCCGGGAGACCCAGTACTTC
>TRBJ1-1|.|TRBV25-1|15|.
CASSDPAMGVSEAFF
TGTGCCAGCAGTGATCCCGCCATGGGGGTGTCTGAAGCTTTCTTT
>TRBJ1-1|.|TRBV18|13|.
CASSPRGQTEAFF
TGTGCCAGCTCACCACGAGGCCAGACTGAAGCTTTCTTT
>TRBJ2-2|.|TRBV4-2|19|few
CASSQDWLRGPLNTGELFF
TGTGCCAGCAGCCAAGACTGGCTCAGGGGCCCCCTTAACACCGGGGAGCTGTTTTTT
>TRBJ1-6|TRBD1|TRBV7-2|14|.
CASSPRTGDSPLHF
TGTGCCAGCAGCCCACGGACAGGGGATTCACCCCTCCACTTT
>TRBJ2-3|TRBD2|TRBV11-3|16|.
CASSRNSGSSTDTQYF
TGTGCCAGCAGTCGGAATAGCGGGTCTAGCACAGATACGCAGTATTTT
>TRBJ1-2|.|TRBV12-3/TRBV12-4|13|few
CASRVGGARGYTF
TGTGCCAGCAGGGTTGGGGGCGCGAGGGGCTACACCTTC
>TRBJ2-5|TRBD2|TRBV25-1|16|.
CASNLGTSGGGETQYF
TGTGCCAGCAACCTAGGGACTAGCGGGGGAGGGGAGACCCAGTACTTC
>TRBJ2-7|TRBD2|TRBV9|14|few
CASSLRSGRNEQYF
TGTGCCAGCAGCCTGCGTAGCGGGAGGAACGAGCAGTACTTC
>TRBJ2-1|.|TRBV6-6|11|.
CASERGNEQFF
TGTGCCAGCGAAAGAGGCAATGAGCAGTTCTTC
>TRBJ2-4|.|TRBV4-3|15|.
CASSQAILAKNIQYF
TGCGCTAGCAGCCAAGCGATTTTAGCCAAAAACATTCAGTACTTC
>TRBJ2-7|.|TRBV20-1|16|.
CSARDRVRATPYEQYF
TGCAGTGCTAGAGATCGGGTCAGGGCAACGCCCTACGAGCAGTACTTC
>TRBJ1-1|.|TRBV5-6|12|.
CAVGVLGTEAFF
TGTGCCGTGGGGGTTCTTGGCACTGAAGCTTTCTTT
>TRBJ1-5|.|TRBV23-1|13|few
CATWDTRNQPQHF
TGCGCCACCTGGGACACCCGCAATCAGCCCCAGCATTTT
>TRBJ2-7|.|TRBV29-1|12|few
CSVLGGSYEQYF
TGCAGCGTTCTCGGGGGATCCTACGAGCAGTACTTC
>TRBJ1-2|.|TRBV9|13|few
CASSVGGRDGYTF
TGTGCCAGCAGCGTAGGGGGTAGGGATGGCTACACCTTC
>TRBJ2-7|TRBD1|TRBV2|12|few
CASSRQGHEQYF
TGTGCCAGCAGTAGACAGGGACACGAGCAGTACTTC
>TRBJ2-7|.|TRBV7-6|16|.
CASSLGALRGYYEQYF
TGTGCCAGCAGCTTAGGGGCTCTGCGAGGGTACTACGAGCAGTACTTC